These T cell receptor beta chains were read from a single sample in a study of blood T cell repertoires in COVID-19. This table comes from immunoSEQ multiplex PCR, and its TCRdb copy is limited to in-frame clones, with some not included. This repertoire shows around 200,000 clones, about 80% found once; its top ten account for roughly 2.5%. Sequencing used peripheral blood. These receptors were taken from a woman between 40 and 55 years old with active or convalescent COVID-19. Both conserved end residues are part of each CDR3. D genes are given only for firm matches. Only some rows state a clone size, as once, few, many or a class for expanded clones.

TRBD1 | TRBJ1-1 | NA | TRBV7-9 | CASSFYGTDEAFF | TGTGCCAGCAGCTTCTATGGGACAGATGAAGCTTTCTTT
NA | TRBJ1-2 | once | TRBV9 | CASSLSGGRDYGYTF | TGTGCCAGCAGCCTTAGTGGGGGCAGGGACTATGGCTACACCTTC
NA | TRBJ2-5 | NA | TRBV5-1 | CASSLEETQYF | TGCGCCAGCAGCTTAGAGGAGACCCAGTACTTC
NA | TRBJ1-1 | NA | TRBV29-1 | CSVRNTEAFF | TGCAGCGTTCGGAACACTGAAGCTTTCTTT
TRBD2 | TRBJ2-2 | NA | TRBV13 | CASSVGLARNTGELFF | TGTGCCAGCAGCGTAGGACTAGCGAGAAACACCGGGGAGCTGTTTTTT
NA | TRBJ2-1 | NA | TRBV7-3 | CASSLTSGTMKQFF | TGTGCCAGCAGCTTAACGTCGGGGACAATGAAGCAGTTCTTC
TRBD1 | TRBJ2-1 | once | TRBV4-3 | CASSQEGTGWVEQFF | TGCGCCAGCAGCCAAGAAGGGACAGGGTGGGTAGAGCAGTTCTTC
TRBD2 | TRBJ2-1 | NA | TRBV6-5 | CATGGVSSYNEQFF | TGTGCCACCGGGGGGGTGAGCTCCTACAATGAGCAGTTCTTC
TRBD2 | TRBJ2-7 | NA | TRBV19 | CASTAVGGSDEQYF | TGTGCCAGTACCGCGGTGGGGGGGTCGGACGAGCAGTACTTC
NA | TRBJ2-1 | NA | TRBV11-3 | CASSPDPSGGEQFF | TGTGCCAGCAGCCCTGACCCCAGCGGTGGTGAGCAGTTCTTC
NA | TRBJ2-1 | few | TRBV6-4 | CASARQRLDNEQFF | TGTGCCAGCGCAAGACAGCGACTGGACAATGAGCAGTTCTTC
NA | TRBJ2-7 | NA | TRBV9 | CASSVGNNRAYEQYF | TGTGCCAGCAGCGTCGGTAACAACCGGGCCTACGAGCAGTACTTC
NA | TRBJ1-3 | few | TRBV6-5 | CASSSNGRAADTIYF | TGTGCCAGCAGCTCAAACGGGCGGGCCGCCGACACCATATATTTT
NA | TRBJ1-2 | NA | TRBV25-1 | CASSDWAGTYGTYGYTF | TGTGCCAGCAGTGATTGGGCCGGGACTTATGGAACCTATGGCTACACCTTC
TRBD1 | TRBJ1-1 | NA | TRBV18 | CASSPGTGFTEAFF | TGTGCCAGCTCCCCAGGGACAGGGTTCACTGAAGCTTTCTTT
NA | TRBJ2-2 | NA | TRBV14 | CASSPGIAGELFF | TGTGCCAGCAGCCCAGGTATCGCCGGGGAGCTGTTTTTT
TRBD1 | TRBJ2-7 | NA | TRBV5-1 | CASSWDRGLYEQYF | TGCGCCAGCAGCTGGGACAGGGGGCTGTACGAGCAGTACTTC
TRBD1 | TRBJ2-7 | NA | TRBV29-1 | CSASDRRGGYEQYF | TGCAGCGCTTCGGACAGGCGTGGGGGCTACGAGCAGTACTTC
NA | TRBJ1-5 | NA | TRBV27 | CASSYRDGNQPQHF | TGTGCCAGCAGTTACAGGGATGGCAATCAGCCCCAGCATTTT
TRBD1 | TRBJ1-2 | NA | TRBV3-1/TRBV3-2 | CASSQVKRGLMGYGYTF | TGTGCCAGCAGCCAAGTTAAGAGGGGGCTGATGGGCTATGGCTACACCTTC
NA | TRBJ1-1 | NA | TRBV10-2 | CASSRGADRMNTEAFF | TGCGCCAGCAGCCGGGGGGCCGACAGGATGAACACTGAAGCTTTCTTT
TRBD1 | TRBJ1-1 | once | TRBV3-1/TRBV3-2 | CASSQDQQGASEAFF | TGTGCCAGCAGCCAAGATCAACAGGGGGCCTCTGAAGCTTTCTTT
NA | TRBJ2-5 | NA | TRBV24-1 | CATSGDYQETQYF | TGTGCCACCAGTGGGGACTACCAAGAGACCCAGTACTTC
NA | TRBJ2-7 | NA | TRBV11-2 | CASSFNVQPADEQYF | TGTGCCAGCAGCTTTAATGTCCAGCCGGCGGACGAGCAGTACTTC
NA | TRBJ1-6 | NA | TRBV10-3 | CAISGGHANSPLHF | TGTGCCATCAGTGGGGGACATGCCAATTCACCCCTCCACTTT
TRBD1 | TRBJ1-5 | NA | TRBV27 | CASSPQGNQQPQHF | TGTGCCAGCAGTCCACAGGGGAATCAACAGCCCCAGCATTTT
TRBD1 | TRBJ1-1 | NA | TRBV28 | CASSPGQGATEAFF | TGTGCCAGCAGTCCAGGACAGGGGGCTACTGAAGCTTTCTTT
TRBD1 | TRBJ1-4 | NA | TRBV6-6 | CASSRDRVANEKLFF | TGTGCCAGCAGCCGCGACAGGGTAGCTAATGAAAAACTGTTTTTT
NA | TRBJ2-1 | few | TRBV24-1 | CATSDPYNEQFF | TGTGCCACCAGTGATCCTTACAATGAGCAGTTCTTC
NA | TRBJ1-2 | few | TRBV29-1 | CSVGQTNYGYTF | TGCAGCGTGGGACAAACTAACTATGGCTACACCTTC
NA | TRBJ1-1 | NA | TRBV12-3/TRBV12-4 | CASGTDSYTEAFF | TGTGCCAGCGGGACGGACAGTTACACTGAAGCTTTCTTT
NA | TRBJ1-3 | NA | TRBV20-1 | CSARGRNTIYF | TGCAGTGCTAGAGGTCGGAACACCATATATTTT
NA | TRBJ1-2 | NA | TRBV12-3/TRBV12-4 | CASSPNRVYGYTF | TGTGCCAGCAGTCCGAACAGGGTATATGGCTACACCTTC
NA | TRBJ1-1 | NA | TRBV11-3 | CASSFGGRDITEAFF | TGTGCCAGCAGCTTCGGTGGCAGGGATATTACTGAAGCTTTCTTT
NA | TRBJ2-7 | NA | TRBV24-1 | CATSNTDSSYEQYF | TGTGCCACCAGCAATACGGACAGCTCCTACGAGCAGTACTTC
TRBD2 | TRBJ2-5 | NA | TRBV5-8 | CASSLGLSGDGQTQYF | TGTGCCAGCAGCTTGGGTTTGAGCGGGGATGGGCAGACCCAGTACTTC
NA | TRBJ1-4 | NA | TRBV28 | CASRQGGSEKLFF | TGTGCCAGCAGACAGGGAGGGAGCGAAAAACTGTTTTTT
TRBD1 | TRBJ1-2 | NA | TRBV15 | CATSTDRGLGYTF | TGTGCCACCAGCACCGACAGGGGGCTTGGCTACACCTTC
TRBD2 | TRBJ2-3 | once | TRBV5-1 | CASKLAASTDTQYF | TGCGCCAGCAAACTAGCGGCTAGCACAGATACGCAGTATTTT
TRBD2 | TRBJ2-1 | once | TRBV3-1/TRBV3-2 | CASSQGVTGLAGNEQFF | TGTGCCAGCAGCCAAGGAGTTACCGGACTAGCAGGCAATGAGCAGTTCTTC
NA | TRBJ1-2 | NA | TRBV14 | CASSQGEGFSYGYTF | TGTGCCAGCAGCCAAGGGGAGGGATTCTCCTATGGCTACACCTTC
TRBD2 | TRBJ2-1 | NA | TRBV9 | CASSVDGGREWYNEQFF | TGTGCCAGCAGCGTAGACGGTGGGCGGGAGTGGTACAATGAGCAGTTCTTC
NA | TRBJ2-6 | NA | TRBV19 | CASSPTRVSGANVLTF | TGTGCCAGTAGTCCTACTAGAGTCAGTGGGGCCAACGTCCTGACTTTC
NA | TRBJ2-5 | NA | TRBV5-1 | CASSLDVTGGGQETQYF | TGCGCCAGCAGCTTGGATGTCACCGGGGGAGGCCAAGAGACCCAGTACTTC
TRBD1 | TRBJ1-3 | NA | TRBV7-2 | CASSSGTGITGNTIYF | TGTGCCAGCAGCTCCGGGACAGGGATCACTGGAAACACCATATATTTT
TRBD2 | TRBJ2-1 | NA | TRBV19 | CASIGSGSSYNEQFF | TGTGCCAGTATAGGGAGCGGGAGCTCCTACAATGAGCAGTTCTTC
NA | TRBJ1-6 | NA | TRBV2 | CASSRQADFSLHF | TGTGCCAGCAGTCGACAGGCCGATTTTTCCCTCCACTTT
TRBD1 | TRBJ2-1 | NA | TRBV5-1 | CASSLGLGTGTEQFF | TGCGCCAGCAGCTTGGGCCTAGGGACAGGGACTGAGCAGTTCTTC
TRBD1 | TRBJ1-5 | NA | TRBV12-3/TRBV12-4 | CASSGTGVQPQHF | TGTGCCAGCAGTGGAACAGGGGTACAGCCCCAGCATTTT
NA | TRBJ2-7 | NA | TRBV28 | CASSFGSRSYEQYF | TGTGCCAGCAGTTTCGGTTCCAGGTCCTACGAGCAGTACTTC
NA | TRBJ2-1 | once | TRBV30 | CAWSLGEVSYNEQFF | TGTGCCTGGAGTCTAGGGGAAGTCTCCTACAATGAGCAGTTCTTC
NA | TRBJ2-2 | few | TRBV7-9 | CASSHGSLGGELFF | TGTGCCAGCAGCCACGGGTCCCTCGGCGGGGAGCTGTTTTTT
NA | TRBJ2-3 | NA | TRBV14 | CASSQGTSDTQYF | TGTGCCAGCAGCCAAGGGACTTCAGATACGCAGTATTTT
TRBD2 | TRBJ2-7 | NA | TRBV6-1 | CASSEGLAVPKQYF | TGTGCCAGCAGTGAAGGACTAGCGGTACCGAAGCAGTACTTC
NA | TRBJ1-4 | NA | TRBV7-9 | CASSLSDWNNEKLFF | TGTGCCAGCAGCTTATCGGACTGGAATAATGAAAAACTGTTTTTT
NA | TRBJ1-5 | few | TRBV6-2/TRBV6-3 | CASSYKRFNQPQHF | TGTGCCAGCAGTTACAAACGGTTCAATCAGCCCCAGCATTTT
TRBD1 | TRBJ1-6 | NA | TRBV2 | CASTPGQVRSPLHF | TGTGCCAGCACCCCGGGACAGGTTAGATCCCCCCTCCACTTT
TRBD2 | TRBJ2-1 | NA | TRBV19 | CATVRQRGRPGEQFF | TGTGCCACCGTGCGGCAGCGGGGCCGCCCTGGTGAGCAGTTCTTC
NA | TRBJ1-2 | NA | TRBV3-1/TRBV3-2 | CASSQRRGGYGYTF | TGTGCCAGCAGCCAAAGGCGGGGTGGCTATGGCTACACCTTC